What follows are 11 T cell receptor beta chains derived from one specimen sequenced in a study of T cells after yellow fever vaccination. TCRdb fed the 5' RACE reads into MiXCR, producing one record per CDR3 protein. The profile covers 400,000 or so distinct CDR3 sequences, with 6% to 8% appearing a single time and approximately 15% taken by the ten largest. This specimen was PBMCs, taken 5 days after the yellow fever booster vaccination. The source of these receptors is a man between 25 and 39 years old who received the YFV17D yellow fever vaccine.

This chain connects TRBV6-2 or TRBV6-3 to TRBJ1-1; perhaps TRBD1 as D (5 bases). This CDR3 has 13 amino acids. The germline V gene has CDR1 MNHEY and CDR2 SVGEGT. Trimming took 2 bases from V and 3 from J, leaving 7 bases between them. The CDR3, as DNA: TGTGCCAGCAGTTACGGGGGTTACACTGAAGCTTTCTTT. As protein: CASSYGGYTEAFF.

There are a few counts of this clonotype. CDR3 sequence: CASSRASGANVLTF. As DNA, the CDR3 is TGTGCCAGCAGCAGGGCTTCTGGGGCCAACGTCCTGACTTTC. This chain joins TRBV5-4 and TRBJ2-6; D is unclear. Trimming removed 4 bases at V and 1 base at J, with 6 bases between. The CDR3 has 14 amino acids. The germline gives CDR1 SGHNT, CDR2 YYREEE (reference sequence).

In its sample, this clonotype was seen many times. V gene TRBV4-3 combines with J gene TRBJ2-3, with TRBD2 matching 10 bases. There are 19 residues in the CDR3. The V gene's germline CDR1 is LGHNA and CDR2 YSLEER. The trim removed 0 bases at V and 4 bases at J, leaving 13 bases unmatched. CDR3 loop: CASSQESPGAGGNSDTQYF. The CDR3 nucleotides read TGCGCCAGCAGCCAAGAATCCCCTGGAGCGGGAGGGAATTCAGATACGCAGTATTTT.

This clonotype was recorded a few times. CDR3 in amino acids: CSARQPQETQYF. In DNA, the CDR3 is TGCAGTGCGAGACAGCCCCAAGAGACCCAGTACTTC. The J gene is TRBJ2-5, the V gene TRBV20-1, with D maybe TRBD1 (5 bases). The CDR3 covers 12 residues. V dropped 6 bases and J dropped 1 base, with 9 bases sitting between them. Germline CDR1 DFQATT, CDR2 SNEGSKA (reference sequence).

This clonotype was recorded at least ten times. The chain uses TRBV12-3 or TRBV12-4 and TRBJ2-5; D is perhaps TRBD1 (6 bases). The CDR3 has 13 residues. V lost 7 bases to trimming and J lost 5 bases, with 14 bases between them. As DNA, the CDR3 is TGTGCCAGCATCCGTACAGGGTGGGAGACCCAGTACTTC. Translation gives CASIRTGWETQYF.

This CDR3 is CASSLGAEITDTQYF. The CDR3, as DNA: TGTGCCAGCAGCTTAGGAGCGGAGATCACAGATACGCAGTATTTT. V is TRBV13 and J is TRBJ2-3; perhaps TRBD2 as D (5 bases). V lost 0 bases and J lost 2, with 9 bases in between. There are 15 residues in the CDR3. The germline V gene has CDR1 PRHDT and CDR2 FYEKMQ (reference sequence).

V usage is TRBV10-3 and J usage is TRBJ1-5, with TRBD1 matching 7 bases. Germline loops: CDR1 ENHRY, CDR2 SYGVKD. The CDR3 is 16 residues long. Unmatched junction bases numbered 9, after V lost 3 bases and J lost 4 bases. This CDR3 reads CAISDPRQGKNQPQHF. The CDR3 nucleotides read TGTGCCATCAGTGATCCTAGACAGGGCAAGAATCAGCCCCAGCATTTT.

The genes are TRBV21-1 and TRBJ1-3; TRBD1, the table's D call, lacks a check against the DNA. TRBV21-1 is shown as a pseudogene. The length of the CDR3 is 19 residues. This CDR3 is CASSKGLGQDPPSGNTIYF. In DNA, the CDR3 is TGTGCCAGCAGCAAAGGATTGGGACAGGACCCTCCCTCTGGAAACACCATATATTTT.

This rearrangement joins TRBV5-6 to TRBJ2-7; D is undetermined. Trimming pared 4 bases from V and 0 bases from J, leaving 11 bases between. This CDR3 has 14 amino acids. Germline V gene sequence: CDR1 SGHDT, CDR2 YYEEEE. The CDR3 bases are TGTGCCAGCAGCACCCTTCAGAGCTCCTACGAGCAGTACTTC. Translation: CASSTLQSSYEQYF.

Turning to this clonotype: A much larger clone lies a single base off, so this may be a read error. The V gene is TRBV19, the J gene TRBJ1-2, with D unresolved. CDR1 and CDR2 from the germline V gene are LNHDA and SQIVND (reference sequence). The CDR3 is 13 residues long. Trimming removed 7 bases at V and 3 bases at J, with 12 bases between. DNA for the CDR3: TGTGCCAGTACCGTAAGGCCCTACTATGGCTACACCTTC. This sequence encodes CASTVRPYYGYTF.

This clonotype was seen only a few times. The V and J genes are TRBV4-2 and TRBJ2-1; TRBD2 agrees at 7 bases. V was pared by 3 bases and J by 4 bases, with 9 bases of the junction left unmatched. CDR3 length equals 16 residues. From germline, CDR1 is LGHNA and CDR2 YNFKEQ. This CDR3 reads CASSQGGDVGYNEQFF. Written as DNA, the CDR3 is TGTGCCAGCAGCCAGGGGGGGGACGTTGGATACAATGAGCAGTTCTTC.